This T cell receptor (beta chain) derives from a study of CXCR3-negative and CXCR3-positive naive CD8 T cells. In preparing the TRB cDNA libraries, 5' RACE with UMI labels was used. TCRdb reprocessed the 5' RACE reads and keeps a single row for each CDR3 protein, giving no DNA. Recorded for this sample: about 90,000 distinct CDR3 sequences. What was sequenced was naive CXCR3- CD8+ T cells from blood. Subset described: CD45RO-CCR7+CD27+CD95- naive CD8+ T cells lacking CXCR3 (TNR3-). The receptor's source is a human donor in good health. Some clones in this sample may be carry-over from other donors' samples.

The chain's CDR3 is CASSLTGTGVQYF. The chain links TRBV7-6 to TRBJ2-7; TCRdb outputs TRBD1, but without DNA this stays unchecked. The CDR3 has 13 residues. Germline values: CDR1 SGHVS, CDR2 FNYEAQ.